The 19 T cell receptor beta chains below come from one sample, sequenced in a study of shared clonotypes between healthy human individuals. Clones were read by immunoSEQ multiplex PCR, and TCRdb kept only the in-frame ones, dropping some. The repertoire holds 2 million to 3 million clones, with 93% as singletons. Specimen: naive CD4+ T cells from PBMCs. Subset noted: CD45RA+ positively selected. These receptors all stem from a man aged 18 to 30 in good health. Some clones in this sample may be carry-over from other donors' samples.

This CDR3 is CASSGLDTDTQYF. In nucleotides, the CDR3 is TGCGCCAGCAGCGGCCTTGACACAGATACGCAGTATTTT. This chain links TRBV5-1 with TRBJ2-3; no reliable D call. Looked up from germline, CDR1 is SGHRS and CDR2 is YFSETQ. With 4 bases removed from V and 2 bases from J, the gap between germline ends came to 8 bases. The CDR3 is 13 residues long.

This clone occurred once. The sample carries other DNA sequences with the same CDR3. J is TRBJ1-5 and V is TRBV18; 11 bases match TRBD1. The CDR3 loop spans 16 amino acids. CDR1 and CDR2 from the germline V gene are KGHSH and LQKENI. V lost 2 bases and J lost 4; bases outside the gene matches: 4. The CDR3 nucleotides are TGTGCCAGCTCACCAGGGACAGGGGGGCCGAATCAGCCCCAGCATTTT. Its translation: CASSPGTGGPNQPQHF.

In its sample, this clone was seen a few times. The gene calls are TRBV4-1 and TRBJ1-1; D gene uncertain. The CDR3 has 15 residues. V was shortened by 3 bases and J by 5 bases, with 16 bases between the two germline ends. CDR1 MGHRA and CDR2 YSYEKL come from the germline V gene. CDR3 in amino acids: CASSHPDSRGTEAFF. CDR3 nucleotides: TGCGCCAGCAGCCATCCGGACTCCCGAGGGACTGAAGCTTTCTTT.

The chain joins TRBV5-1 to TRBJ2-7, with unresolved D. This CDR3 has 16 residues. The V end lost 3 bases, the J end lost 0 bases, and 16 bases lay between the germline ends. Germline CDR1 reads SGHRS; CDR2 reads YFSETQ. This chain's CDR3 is CASSSLSVGSSYEQYF. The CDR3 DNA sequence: TGCGCCAGCAGCTCCTTAAGTGTCGGAAGCTCCTACGAGCAGTACTTC.

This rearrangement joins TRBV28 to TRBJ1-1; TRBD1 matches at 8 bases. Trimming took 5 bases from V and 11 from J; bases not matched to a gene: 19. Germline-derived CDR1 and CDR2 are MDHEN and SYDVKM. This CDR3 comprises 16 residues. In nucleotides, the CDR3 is TGTGCCAGCAGTAACTTTTTATCGGACAGGGCTCTGATGGCTTTCTTT. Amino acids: CASSNFLSDRALMAFF. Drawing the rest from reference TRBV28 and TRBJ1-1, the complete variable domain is DVKVTQSSRYLVKRTGEKVFLECVQDMDHENMFWYRQDPGLGLRLIYFSYDVKMKEKGDIPEGYSVSREKKERFSLILESASTNQTSMYLCASSNFLSDRALMAFFGQGTRLTVV.

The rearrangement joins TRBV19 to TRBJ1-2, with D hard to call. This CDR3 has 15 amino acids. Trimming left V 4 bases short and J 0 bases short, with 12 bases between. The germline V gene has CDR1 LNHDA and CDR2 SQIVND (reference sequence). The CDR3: CASSTPGRSNYGYTF. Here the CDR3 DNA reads TGTGCCAGTAGTACCCCGGGCAGATCTAACTATGGCTACACCTTC. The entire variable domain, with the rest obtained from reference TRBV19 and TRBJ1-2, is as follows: DGGITQSPKYLFRKEGQNVTLSCEQNLNHDAMYWYRQDPGQGLRLIYYSQIVNDFQKGDIAEGYSVSREKKESFPLTVTSAQKNPTAFYLCASSTPGRSNYGYTFGSGTRLTVV.

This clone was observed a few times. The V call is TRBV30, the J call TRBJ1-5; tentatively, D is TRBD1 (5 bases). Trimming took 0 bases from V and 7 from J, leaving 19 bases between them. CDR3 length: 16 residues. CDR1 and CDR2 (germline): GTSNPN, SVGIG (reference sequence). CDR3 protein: CAWSVNGWQGGQPQHF. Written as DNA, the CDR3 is TGTGCCTGGAGTGTAAACGGGTGGCAGGGCGGGCAGCCCCAGCATTTT.

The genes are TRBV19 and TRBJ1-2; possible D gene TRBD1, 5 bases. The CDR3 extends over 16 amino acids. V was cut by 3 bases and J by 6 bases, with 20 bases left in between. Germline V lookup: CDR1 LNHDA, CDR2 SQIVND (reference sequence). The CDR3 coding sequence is TGTGCCAGTAGTATCCCCGGGACTCCGGCAAGCCATGGCTACACCTTC. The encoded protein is CASSIPGTPASHGYTF.

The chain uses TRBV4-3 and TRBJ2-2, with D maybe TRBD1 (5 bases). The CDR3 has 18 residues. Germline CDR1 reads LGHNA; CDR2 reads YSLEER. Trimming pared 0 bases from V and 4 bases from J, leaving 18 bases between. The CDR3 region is CASSQEAGWSVGTGELFF. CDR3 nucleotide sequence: TGCGCCAGCAGCCAAGAGGCAGGGTGGTCGGTGGGCACCGGGGAGCTGTTTTTT.

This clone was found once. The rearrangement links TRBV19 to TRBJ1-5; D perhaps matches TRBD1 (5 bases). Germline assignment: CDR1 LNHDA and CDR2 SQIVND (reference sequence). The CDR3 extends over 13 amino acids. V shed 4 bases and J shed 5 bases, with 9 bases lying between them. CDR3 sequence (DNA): TGTGCCAGTAGTAGGGGGGGGTATCAGCCCCAGCATTTT. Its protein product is CASSRGGYQPQHF.

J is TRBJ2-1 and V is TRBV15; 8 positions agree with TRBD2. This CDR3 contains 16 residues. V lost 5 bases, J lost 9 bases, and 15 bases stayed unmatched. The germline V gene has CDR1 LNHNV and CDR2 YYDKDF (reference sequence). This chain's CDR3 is CATSGLLAGFSTEQFF. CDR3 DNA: TGTGCCACCAGCGGTTTGTTAGCGGGATTCTCGACTGAGCAGTTCTTC.

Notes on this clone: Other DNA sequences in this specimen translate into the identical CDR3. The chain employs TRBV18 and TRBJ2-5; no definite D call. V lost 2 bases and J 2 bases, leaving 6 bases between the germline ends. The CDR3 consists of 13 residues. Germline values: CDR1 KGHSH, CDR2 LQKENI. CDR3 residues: CASSPGIQETQYF. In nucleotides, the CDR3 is TGTGCCAGCTCACCAGGGATACAAGAGACCCAGTACTTC.

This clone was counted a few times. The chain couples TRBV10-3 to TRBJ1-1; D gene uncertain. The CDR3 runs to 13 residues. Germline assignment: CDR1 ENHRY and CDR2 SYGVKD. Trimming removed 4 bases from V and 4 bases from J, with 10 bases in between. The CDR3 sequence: CAISAATGTEAFF. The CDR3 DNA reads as TGTGCCATCAGTGCCGCAACGGGCACTGAAGCTTTCTTT.

The DNA for the CDR3 is TGTGCCAGCAGAACCGGTGGGAGCATTCAGTACTTC. It translates to CASRTGGSIQYF. The rearrangement joins TRBV5-6 to TRBJ2-4; weak D call: TRBD2 (5 bases). The V gene's germline CDR1 is SGHDT and CDR2 YYEEEE. The CDR3 sequence is 12 residues long. Trimming pared 5 bases from V and 9 bases from J, leaving 12 bases between.

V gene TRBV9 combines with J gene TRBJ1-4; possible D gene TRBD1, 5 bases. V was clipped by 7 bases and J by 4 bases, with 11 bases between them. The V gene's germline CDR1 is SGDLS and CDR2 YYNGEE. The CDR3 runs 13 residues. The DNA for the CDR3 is TGTGCCAGCGGGGGGTTAAGTAATGAAAAACTGTTTTTT. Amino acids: CASGGLSNEKLFF.

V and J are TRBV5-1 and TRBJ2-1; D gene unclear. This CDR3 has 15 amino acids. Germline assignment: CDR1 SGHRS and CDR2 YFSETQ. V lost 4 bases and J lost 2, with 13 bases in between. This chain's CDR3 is CASSKTRAPYNEQFF. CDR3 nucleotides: TGCGCCAGCAGCAAAACCCGAGCCCCCTACAATGAGCAGTTCTTC.

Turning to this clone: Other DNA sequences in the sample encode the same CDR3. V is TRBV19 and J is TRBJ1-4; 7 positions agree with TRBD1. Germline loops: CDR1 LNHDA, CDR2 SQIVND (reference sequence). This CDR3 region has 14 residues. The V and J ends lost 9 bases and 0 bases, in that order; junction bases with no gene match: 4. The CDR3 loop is CASRGLATNEKLFF. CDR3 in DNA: TGTGCCAGCAGGGGGTTGGCAACTAATGAAAAACTGTTTTTT.

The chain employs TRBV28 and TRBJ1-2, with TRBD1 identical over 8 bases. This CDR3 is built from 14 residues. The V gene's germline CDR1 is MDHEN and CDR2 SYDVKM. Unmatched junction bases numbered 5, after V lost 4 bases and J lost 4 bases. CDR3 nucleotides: TGTGCCAGCAGTTCCTACAGGGGGGCCTATGGCTACACCTTC. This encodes CASSSYRGAYGYTF.

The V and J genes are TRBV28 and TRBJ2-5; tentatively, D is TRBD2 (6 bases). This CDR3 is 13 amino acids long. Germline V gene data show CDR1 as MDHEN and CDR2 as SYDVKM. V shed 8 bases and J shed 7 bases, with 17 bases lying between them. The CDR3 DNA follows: TGTGCCAGCTCCTTGCGGGGACTGGGGACCCAGTACTTC. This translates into CASSLRGLGTQYF. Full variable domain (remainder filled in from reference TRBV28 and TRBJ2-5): DVKVTQSSRYLVKRTGEKVFLECVQDMDHENMFWYRQDPGLGLRLIYFSYDVKMKEKGDIPEGYSVSREKKERFSLILESASTNQTSMYLCASSLRGLGTQYFGPGTRLLVL.